This TCR beta chain was found in a study of control samples from healthy donors and cancer patients. V lost 6 bases, J lost 10 bases, and 7 bases stayed unmatched. CDR1 is MGHDK, CDR2 SYGVNS, per germline. CDR3 length: 13 amino acids. Clones were sequenced by immunoSEQ multiplex PCR, and TCRdb holds only the in-frame ones, with some missing. In the table there are about 170,000 clones, 91% of which are singletons. The TCR comes from a woman aged 30 to 39 in good health. The specimen sequenced was blood. The chain employs TRBV25-1 and TRBJ2-1; 9 bases are shared with TRBD1. CDR3 DNA: TGTGCCAGCAGCGCCGGGACAGGGTTCGAGCAGTTCTTC. It encodes CASSAGTGFEQFF.